A selection of T cell receptor beta chains follows, all from one sample in a study of T cell changes during pregnancy in multiple sclerosis. Libraries were prepared by immunoSEQ multiplex PCR; TCRdb keeps only in-frame clonotypes and omits some of them. Seen here are roughly 83,000 clones, 91% observed once, and the top ten hold 3% to 4%. This specimen was PBMCs, taken in the first trimester of pregnancy. The receptors derive from a female donor in good health, serving as a control in a pregnancy study. Some clones in this sample may be carry-over from other donors' samples. Both conserved end residues are part of each CDR3. D genes are given only for firm matches. The size entry is marked missing in some rows and otherwise reads once, few, many or a size class.

J gene: TRBJ2-5
D gene: NA
clone size: NA
V gene: TRBV7-2
CDR3 protein: CASSLARDQETQYF
CDR3 DNA: TGTGCCAGCAGCTTAGCCCGGGACCAAGAGACCCAGTACTTC

J gene: TRBJ2-1
D gene: TRBD2
clone size: NA
V gene: TRBV7-6
CDR3 protein: CASSLPVSGRAGNEQFF
CDR3 DNA: TGTGCCAGCAGCCTTCCCGTCAGCGGGAGGGCGGGGAATGAGCAGTTCTTC

J gene: TRBJ2-7
D gene: NA
clone size: NA
V gene: TRBV7-2
CDR3 protein: CASSSEAEQYF
CDR3 DNA: TGTGCCAGCAGCTCGGAGGCCGAGCAGTACTTC

J gene: TRBJ2-3
D gene: NA
clone size: NA
V gene: TRBV7-9
CDR3 protein: CASSLKGEDTQYF
CDR3 DNA: TGTGCCAGCAGCTTGAAAGGGGAAGATACGCAGTATTTT

J gene: TRBJ1-1
D gene: NA
clone size: NA
V gene: TRBV7-9
CDR3 protein: CASSLSQANTEAFF
CDR3 DNA: TGTGCCAGCAGCTTAAGTCAGGCGAACACTGAAGCTTTCTTT

J gene: TRBJ1-1
D gene: NA
clone size: NA
V gene: TRBV28
CDR3 protein: CASTPPGGRNTEAFF
CDR3 DNA: TGTGCCAGCACCCCCCCGGGGGGCCGGAACACTGAAGCTTTCTTT

J gene: TRBJ2-5
D gene: NA
clone size: NA
V gene: TRBV7-9
CDR3 protein: CASSLEGGGQETQYF
CDR3 DNA: TGTGCCAGCAGCTTAGAAGGGGGGGGCCAAGAGACCCAGTACTTC

J gene: TRBJ1-5
D gene: NA
clone size: NA
V gene: TRBV27
CDR3 protein: CASSLFAGTNNQPQHF
CDR3 DNA: TGTGCCAGCAGTTTATTTGCAGGGACTAACAATCAGCCCCAGCATTTT

J gene: TRBJ1-2
D gene: NA
clone size: NA
V gene: TRBV27
CDR3 protein: CASSLAENYGYTF
CDR3 DNA: TGTGCCAGCAGTTTGGCGGAGAACTATGGCTACACCTTC

J gene: TRBJ2-2
D gene: NA
clone size: NA
V gene: TRBV27
CDR3 protein: CASSLPGVGTGELFF
CDR3 DNA: TGTGCCAGCAGTTTGCCCGGGGTGGGGACCGGGGAGCTGTTTTTT

J gene: TRBJ1-1
D gene: NA
clone size: NA
V gene: TRBV7-2
CDR3 protein: CASSAQANTEAFF
CDR3 DNA: TGTGCCAGCAGCGCACAGGCGAACACTGAAGCTTTCTTT

J gene: TRBJ1-1
D gene: TRBD1
clone size: NA
V gene: TRBV11-3
CDR3 protein: CASSAGQYTEAFF
CDR3 DNA: TGTGCCAGCAGCGCGGGACAGTACACTGAAGCTTTCTTT

J gene: TRBJ1-1
D gene: NA
clone size: NA
V gene: TRBV5-4
CDR3 protein: CASSPRQGLNTEAFF
CDR3 DNA: TGTGCCAGCAGCCCTCGGCAGGGGCTGAACACTGAAGCTTTCTTT

J gene: TRBJ1-5
D gene: NA
clone size: once
V gene: TRBV11-2
CDR3 protein: CASSLGTANQPQHF
CDR3 DNA: TGTGCCAGCAGCTTAGGGACAGCAAATCAGCCCCAGCATTTT

J gene: TRBJ1-1
D gene: NA
clone size: NA
V gene: TRBV7-3
CDR3 protein: CASSQSGGATEAFF
CDR3 DNA: TGTGCCAGCAGCCAATCGGGGGGGGCTACTGAAGCTTTCTTT

J gene: TRBJ1-2
D gene: TRBD1
clone size: NA
V gene: TRBV5-6
CDR3 protein: CASSLVDRDNYGYTF
CDR3 DNA: TGTGCCAGCAGCTTGGTGGACAGGGATAACTATGGCTACACCTTC

J gene: TRBJ2-7
D gene: NA
clone size: NA
V gene: TRBV2
CDR3 protein: CASSEVPSGAGGEQYF
CDR3 DNA: TGTGCCAGCAGTGAAGTCCCCTCAGGGGCCGGCGGCGAGCAGTACTTC

J gene: TRBJ1-6
D gene: TRBD1
clone size: NA
V gene: TRBV28
CDR3 protein: CASSSGQGINSPLHF
CDR3 DNA: TGTGCCAGCAGTTCGGGACAGGGAATTAATTCACCCCTCCACTTT

J gene: TRBJ2-7
D gene: TRBD2
clone size: NA
V gene: TRBV18
CDR3 protein: CASSGLAGGPYEQYF
CDR3 DNA: TGTGCCAGCTCGGGACTAGCGGGAGGGCCCTACGAGCAGTACTTC

J gene: TRBJ1-1
D gene: NA
clone size: once
V gene: TRBV9
CDR3 protein: CASSAGRALGTEAFF
CDR3 DNA: TGTGCCAGCAGCGCCGGGAGGGCGCTGGGAACTGAAGCTTTCTTT

J gene: TRBJ2-2
D gene: NA
clone size: once
V gene: TRBV4-2
CDR3 protein: CASSQEVARAGELFF
CDR3 DNA: TGTGCCAGCAGCCAAGAAGTGGCTAGGGCCGGGGAGTTGTTTTTT

J gene: TRBJ2-1
D gene: TRBD2
clone size: NA
V gene: TRBV4-3
CDR3 protein: CASSHASGSSYNEQFF
CDR3 DNA: TGCGCCAGCAGCCATGCTAGCGGGAGCTCCTACAATGAGCAGTTCTTC

J gene: TRBJ1-1
D gene: TRBD1
clone size: few
V gene: TRBV28
CDR3 protein: CASRTGLNTEAFF
CDR3 DNA: TGTGCCAGCAGGACAGGGCTGAACACTGAAGCTTTCTTT

J gene: TRBJ2-1
D gene: TRBD2
clone size: NA
V gene: TRBV9
CDR3 protein: CASSFTPGGGEQFF
CDR3 DNA: TGTGCCAGCAGCTTCACACCGGGGGGGGGTGAGCAGTTCTTC

J gene: TRBJ2-5
D gene: TRBD2
clone size: NA
V gene: TRBV28
CDR3 protein: CASSPSGRQETQYF
CDR3 DNA: TGTGCCAGCAGCCCGAGCGGGAGGCAAGAGACCCAGTACTTC

J gene: TRBJ2-3
D gene: TRBD2
clone size: NA
V gene: TRBV30
CDR3 protein: CAWSLTSGSNTDTQYF
CDR3 DNA: TGTGCCTGGAGTTTGACTAGCGGGAGTAATACAGATACGCAGTATTTT

J gene: TRBJ2-6
D gene: TRBD2
clone size: NA
V gene: TRBV19
CDR3 protein: CASSWFGGRRLSGANVLTF
CDR3 DNA: TGTGCCAGTAGTTGGTTTGGCGGGAGGAGACTCTCTGGGGCCAACGTCCTGACTTTC

J gene: TRBJ1-3
D gene: NA
clone size: NA
V gene: TRBV29-1
CDR3 protein: CSVFSVGASSGNTIYF
CDR3 DNA: TGCAGCGTTTTTTCGGTGGGAGCCTCCTCTGGAAACACCATATATTTT

J gene: TRBJ2-1
D gene: NA
clone size: NA
V gene: TRBV4-1
CDR3 protein: CASSRWQGGRNEQFF
CDR3 DNA: TGCGCCAGCAGCCGTTGGCAGGGAGGTCGGAATGAGCAGTTCTTC

J gene: TRBJ2-1
D gene: TRBD2
clone size: NA
V gene: TRBV5-1
CDR3 protein: CASRPGLAGGQVNEQFF
CDR3 DNA: TGCGCCAGCAGACCCGGACTAGCGGGGGGGCAGGTTAATGAGCAGTTCTTC

J gene: TRBJ2-3
D gene: TRBD2
clone size: once
V gene: TRBV6-1
CDR3 protein: CASSEFKLAASTDTQYF
CDR3 DNA: TGTGCCAGCAGTGAATTTAAACTAGCGGCATCCACAGATACGCAGTATTTT

J gene: TRBJ1-4
D gene: NA
clone size: NA
V gene: TRBV6-1
CDR3 protein: CASSENGDEKLFF
CDR3 DNA: TGTGCCAGCAGTGAAAACGGAGATGAAAAACTGTTTTTT

J gene: TRBJ2-7
D gene: TRBD1
clone size: once
V gene: TRBV7-9
CDR3 protein: CASSPRTGHYEQYF
CDR3 DNA: TGTGCCAGCAGCCCCCGGACAGGGCACTACGAGCAGTACTTC

J gene: TRBJ1-6
D gene: TRBD1
clone size: NA
V gene: TRBV18
CDR3 protein: CASSPSGGISPLHF
CDR3 DNA: TGTGCCAGCTCACCATCAGGGGGCATTTCACCCCTCCACTTT

J gene: TRBJ1-5
D gene: NA
clone size: NA
V gene: TRBV15
CDR3 protein: CATSREGGSNQPQHF
CDR3 DNA: TGTGCCACCAGCAGAGAAGGGGGTAGCAATCAGCCCCAGCATTTT

J gene: TRBJ2-1
D gene: NA
clone size: NA
V gene: TRBV7-6
CDR3 protein: CASSLILGMYDEQFF
CDR3 DNA: TGTGCCAGCAGCTTAATCCTAGGCATGTACGATGAGCAGTTCTTC

J gene: TRBJ2-7
D gene: NA
clone size: NA
V gene: TRBV29-1
CDR3 protein: CSVLTYEQYF
CDR3 DNA: TGCAGCGTTCTTACCTACGAGCAGTACTTC

J gene: TRBJ2-1
D gene: NA
clone size: NA
V gene: TRBV5-1
CDR3 protein: CASSFVDNEQFF
CDR3 DNA: TGCGCCAGCAGCTTCGTAGACAATGAGCAGTTCTTC

J gene: TRBJ2-3
D gene: NA
clone size: NA
V gene: TRBV7-9
CDR3 protein: CASSIIPGVGFDLDTQYF
CDR3 DNA: TGTGCCAGCAGCATAATACCGGGAGTCGGGTTCGATTTAGATACGCAGTATTTT

J gene: TRBJ2-7
D gene: TRBD2
clone size: NA
V gene: TRBV4-1
CDR3 protein: CASTPAGESLYEQYF
CDR3 DNA: TGCGCCAGCACCCCAGCGGGGGAGTCTCTCTACGAGCAGTACTTC

J gene: TRBJ1-4
D gene: TRBD1
clone size: NA
V gene: TRBV10-2
CDR3 protein: CASNDHRGEKLFF
CDR3 DNA: TGCGCCAGCAATGATCACAGGGGTGAAAAACTGTTTTTT

J gene: TRBJ2-7
D gene: TRBD2
clone size: NA
V gene: TRBV20-1
CDR3 protein: CSARGGDEQYF
CDR3 DNA: TGCAGTGCCCGGGGGGGGGACGAGCAGTACTTC

J gene: TRBJ1-6
D gene: NA
clone size: NA
V gene: TRBV10-3
CDR3 protein: CAISEEGSSPLHF
CDR3 DNA: TGTGCCATCAGTGAGGAGGGCAGTTCACCCCTCCACTTT

J gene: TRBJ1-3
D gene: NA
clone size: NA
V gene: TRBV27
CDR3 protein: CASSLIQVSTGNTIYF
CDR3 DNA: TGTGCCAGCAGTTTAATTCAGGTGTCCACTGGAAACACCATATATTTT

J gene: TRBJ2-1
D gene: NA
clone size: NA
V gene: TRBV5-6
CDR3 protein: CASSLYLVRGNEQFF
CDR3 DNA: TGTGCCAGCAGCTTGTATTTGGTGCGGGGAAATGAGCAGTTCTTC

J gene: TRBJ1-2
D gene: NA
clone size: NA
V gene: TRBV5-4
CDR3 protein: CASSLEVGGVGYGYTF
CDR3 DNA: TGTGCCAGCAGCTTGGAGGTTGGAGGGGTCGGCTATGGCTACACCTTC

J gene: TRBJ1-2
D gene: NA
clone size: NA
V gene: TRBV10-3
CDR3 protein: CAISERGYGYTF
CDR3 DNA: TGTGCCATCAGTGAACGGGGGTATGGCTACACCTTC

J gene: TRBJ2-7
D gene: NA
clone size: NA
V gene: TRBV5-1
CDR3 protein: CASSLSSIYEQYF
CDR3 DNA: TGCGCCAGCAGCTTGTCCAGTATCTACGAGCAGTACTTC

J gene: TRBJ2-3
D gene: TRBD2
clone size: NA
V gene: TRBV5-1
CDR3 protein: CASSPGLAGGTDTQYF
CDR3 DNA: TGCGCCAGCAGCCCCGGACTAGCGGGGGGCACAGATACGCAGTATTTT